Shown below are 27 T cell receptor beta chains from a single sample sequenced in a study of cytomegalovirus exposure and HLA in healthy donors. The PCR was carried out with 60 Vbeta primers and 13 Jbeta primers. The data were produced by immunoSEQ multiplex PCR, yet TCRdb's version contains in-frame clones alone and is incomplete. Of under 150,000 clones in the sample, 75% to 85% are singletons; the top ten hold around 1.2%. The sample was PBMCs. The receptors shown here come from a girl aged 2 to 10 in good health and CMV-seronegative.

This chain uses TRBV4-2 with TRBJ2-3, with 9 bases matching TRBD1. The germline V gene encodes CDR1 LGHNA and CDR2 YNFKEQ. This CDR3 spans 17 amino acids. V gave up 0 bases and J gave up 5 bases; unmatched junction bases: 9. This chain's CDR3 is CASSQDTGTGRKDTQYF. CDR3 DNA sequence: TGTGCCAGCAGCCAAGACACCGGGACAGGGCGGAAAGATACGCAGTATTTT.

V and J are TRBV19 and TRBJ1-2, with 7 bases that match TRBD1. V shed 5 bases, J shed 1 base, and the junction held 10 bases outside the gene matches. This CDR3 is built from 16 residues. In germline, CDR1 is LNHDA, CDR2 SQIVND (reference sequence). The CDR3 protein is CASSPWDSRDNYGYTF. CDR3 nucleotides: TGTGCCAGTAGTCCGTGGGACAGCAGAGATAACTATGGCTACACCTTC.

This clone has a single count. The conserved final phenylalanine or tryptophan is absent from the CDR3, which likely points to a read error. It is unclear where the CDR3 begins or ends on the DNA, so no DNA is shown, and the CDR3 is as TCRdb lists it. This rearrangement joins TRBV19 to TRBJ1-2; the D segment call TRBD1 is taken from the table without a DNA check. The germline CDR1 and CDR2 sequences are LNHDA and SQIVND (reference sequence). With termini counted, the CDR3 has 16 amino acids. The CDR3 spells CARPGQGAEPSWEGGL.

This chain connects TRBV7-3 to TRBJ2-1; 7 nucleotides match TRBD2. This CDR3 comprises 16 residues. Germline V CDR1 and CDR2: SGHTA, FQGTGA. With 1 base clipped from V and 7 bases from J, the junction kept 10 bases outside the gene matches. The CDR3 coding sequence is TGTGCCAGCAGCTTAAGGGGGGGAGGGCCTGGAAATGAGCAGTTCTTC. This sequence encodes CASSLRGGGPGNEQFF.

CDR3 nucleotide sequence: TGTGCCAGCAGCATTAGATGGGACAGGGGAATAGATACGCAGTATTTT. Its translation is CASSIRWDRGIDTQYF. The chain joins TRBV11-2 to TRBJ2-3, with 10 bases lining up with TRBD1. This CDR3 region has 16 residues. The trim removed 5 bases at V and 5 bases at J, leaving 10 bases unmatched. The germline V gene has CDR1 SGHAT and CDR2 FQNNGV.

The V and J genes are TRBV19 and TRBJ1-1; no clear D gene. Trimming removed 5 bases from V and 1 base from J, with 14 bases in between. The V gene's germline CDR1 is LNHDA and CDR2 SQIVND (reference sequence). The CDR3 length is 15 residues. The CDR3 DNA sequence: TGTGCCAGTAGTTTTGCAGGATTCTCGAACACTGAAGCTTTCTTT. This codes for CASSFAGFSNTEAFF.

The chain links TRBV28 to TRBJ2-5, with TRBD1 matching over 7 bases. Trimming cost V 3 bases and J 2 bases; bases outside gene matches: 12. The CDR3 runs to 17 residues. Germline CDR1 reads MDHEN; CDR2 reads SYDVKM. The CDR3 nucleotides are TGTGCCAGCAGTTTCAGGGACCAGCCGGGACAGCAAGAGACCCAGTACTTC. Translating gives CASSFRDQPGQQETQYF.

Turning to this clone: One junction end does not reproduce the germline sequence, and a read error may be involved. V usage is TRBV6-1 and J usage is TRBJ1-5; 8 positions agree with TRBD1. The CDR3 spans 15 residues. Germline loops: CDR1 MNHNS, CDR2 SASEGT. The CDR3 loop is CVSSEPGQANQPQHF. In nucleotides, the CDR3 is TGTGTCAGCAGTGAACCGGGACAGGCTAATCAGCCCCAGCATTTT.

This clone turned up a few times. This rearrangement joins TRBV18 to TRBJ2-1, with 7 positions matching TRBD1. The germline CDR1 and CDR2 sequences are KGHSH and LQKENI. J gave up 5 bases and V 0 bases, and 1 base lay outside the gene matches. The CDR3 runs to 14 residues. The CDR3 DNA reads TGTGCCAGCTCACCACCGGGGACAGACAATGAGCAGTTCTTC. Translation: CASSPPGTDNEQFF.

This chain links TRBV7-3 with TRBJ2-3, with 10 bases lining up with TRBD2. CDR3 size: 19 residues. V lost 5 bases to trimming and J lost 2 bases; unmatched junction nucleotides: 16. Germline V gene sequence: CDR1 SGHTA, CDR2 FQGTGA. CDR3 sequence (DNA): TGTGCCAGCAGCCCACGAGGGTGGGGTAGCGGGGGGATCACAGATACGCAGTATTTT. As protein: CASSPRGWGSGGITDTQYF.

The chain links TRBV1 to TRBJ1-2; the D call TRBD1 from the table was never checked on the DNA. TRBV1 is listed as a pseudogene. This CDR3 has 15 residues. This chain's CDR3 is CTSSQDIDRNYGYTF. In DNA form, the CDR3 reads TGCACCAGCAGCCAAGATATCGACAGGAACTATGGCTACACCTTC.

This chain connects TRBV7-9 to TRBJ2-5; D possibly corresponds to TRBD1 (6 bases). Germline V gene lookup returns CDR1 SEHNR and CDR2 FQNEAQ (reference sequence). CDR3 length equals 12 residues. Trimming left V 5 bases short and J 4 bases short, with 8 bases between. The CDR3 protein is CASSRGRETQYF. In DNA form, the CDR3 reads TGTGCCAGCAGCAGGGGGAGAGAGACCCAGTACTTC.

The J gene is TRBJ2-5, the V gene TRBV29-1, with TRBD1 matching 12 bases. The CDR3 runs 15 residues. V trimming: 4 bases; J trimming: 7 bases; junction bases outside the gene matches: 10. Germline assignment: CDR1 SQVTM and CDR2 ANQGSEA. The CDR3 reads CSVGGGQGAGGTQYF. The CDR3 DNA follows: TGCAGCGTTGGTGGGGGACAGGGGGCTGGTGGGACCCAGTACTTC.

This clone was observed a single time. V and J are TRBV7-2 and TRBJ2-7; 10 bases agree with TRBD1. This CDR3 region has 13 residues. Germline CDR1 and CDR2: SGHTA and FQGNSA. The V gene end was trimmed by 3 bases and the J gene end by 7 bases; junction bases not matched to a gene: 3. CDR3 sequence reads: CASSLGQGWEQYF. The CDR3 nucleotides read TGTGCCAGCAGCTTGGGACAGGGGTGGGAGCAGTACTTC.

In this sample, this clone turned up once. This chain links TRBV5-1 with TRBJ2-1, with TRBD1 matching 9 bases. Per germline, CDR1 SGHRS and CDR2 YFSETQ. This CDR3 is built from 16 residues. Trimming took 3 bases from V and 5 from J; bases not matched to a gene: 9. CDR3 DNA sequence: TGCGCCAGCAGCTGGGGTAAGGGACAGGGAAACAATGAGCAGTTCTTC. Amino acid sequence: CASSWGKGQGNNEQFF.

The rearrangement joins TRBV7-2 to TRBJ2-5; D is ambiguous. The V gene lost 4 bases and the J gene lost 5 bases, with 14 bases spanning the gap. CDR1 is SGHTA and CDR2 is FQGNSA in the germline V gene. CDR3 length: 14 amino acids. The CDR3 loop is CASSSPLRVETQYF. In DNA, the CDR3 is TGTGCCAGCAGCTCCCCACTCCGTGTCGAGACCCAGTACTTC.

The chain's CDR3 is CASSYTLGGGSETQYF. CDR3 bases: TGCGCCAGCAGCTACACATTGGGCGGGGGGTCAGAGACCCAGTACTTC. V usage is TRBV5-1 and J usage is TRBJ2-5, with 8 bases lining up with TRBD2. Germline CDR1 and CDR2: SGHRS and YFSETQ. The V segment lost 3 bases and the J segment 4 bases; nucleotides outside the gene matches: 11. The CDR3 covers 16 residues.

This clone has just a few counts. V is TRBV4-2 and J is TRBJ1-4; 10 bases align to TRBD1. Germline trimming cut 4 bases from V and 4 bases from J; bases unmatched to any gene: 6. This CDR3 contains 16 residues. Germline V CDR1 and CDR2: LGHNA, YNFKEQ. Here the CDR3 reads CASSPGQGIGNEKLFF. CDR3 nucleotides: TGTGCCAGCAGCCCGGGACAGGGGATCGGTAATGAAAAACTGTTTTTT.

CDR3 DNA sequence: TGTGCCAGCAGTGAAGGTTTCAGAAACACTGAAGCTTTCTTT. Translated: CASSEGFRNTEAFF. V and J are TRBV6-1 and TRBJ1-1, with unresolved D. V lost 1 base to trimming and J lost 2 bases, with 8 bases between them. Germline CDR1 and CDR2: MNHNS and SASEGT. This CDR3 region has 14 residues.

The genes are TRBV29-1 and TRBJ1-1; the match to TRBD1 covers 7 bases. J lost 1 base, V lost 3 bases, and 5 bases had no gene match. The CDR3 loop spans 14 amino acids. The V gene's germline CDR1 is SQVTM and CDR2 ANQGSEA. CDR3 nucleotides: TGCAGCGTTGATGGAGGACAGGAGAACACTGAAGCTTTCTTT. Its protein is CSVDGGQENTEAFF.

This chain connects TRBV6-5 to TRBJ2-5, with D perhaps TRBD1 (6 bases). The DNA end lines up better with TRBJ2-7; the J call may be wrong. Germline V gene data show CDR1 as MNHEY and CDR2 as SVGAGI. The CDR3 is 13 amino acids. Here the CDR3 DNA reads TGTGCCAGCAGCCGAGGGGGTAACTACGAGCAGTACTTC. Protein: CASSRGGNYEQYF.

CDR3 loop: CASSLGAGGPAETQYF. The DNA of the CDR3 is TGTGCCAGCAGCTTGGGAGCGGGGGGGCCGGCTGAGACCCAGTACTTC. This chain joins TRBV11-2 and TRBJ2-5; 10 nucleotides agree with TRBD2. CDR3 size: 16 residues. The germline V gene encodes CDR1 SGHAT and CDR2 FQNNGV. J was trimmed by 5 bases and V by 3 bases; bases with no gene match: 9. The variable domain in full, with the rest retrieved from reference TRBV11-2 and TRBJ2-5, is EAGVAQSPRYKIIEKRQSVAFWCNPISGHATLYWYQQILGQGPKLLIQFQNNGVVDDSQLPKDRFSAERLKGVDSTLKIQPAKLEDSAVYLCASSLGAGGPAETQYFGPGTRLLVL.

The chain uses TRBV5-1 and TRBJ2-7, with D perhaps matching TRBD2 (6 bases). This CDR3 is 14 amino acids long. Between the trimmed V and J ends, which lost 7 bases and 1 base, there was a span of 15 bases. Looked up from germline, CDR1 is SGHRS and CDR2 is YFSETQ. CDR3 sequence (DNA): TGCGCCAGCCGATCTAGCGCTACGTCCTACGAGCAGTACTTC. Translating it yields CASRSSATSYEQYF.

This clone has more than one count but fewer than ten. The chain is built from TRBV14 and TRBJ2-7; tentative D call: TRBD2 (6 bases). Between the trimmed V and J ends, which lost 3 bases and 0 bases, there was a span of 12 bases. The CDR3 spans 15 residues. Looked up from germline, CDR1 is SGHDN and CDR2 is FVKESK. DNA for the CDR3: TGTGCCAGCAGCCATTTCCCTAGCGCCTCCTACGAGCAGTACTTC. Translating it yields CASSHFPSASYEQYF. The full variable domain, rest sourced from reference TRBV14 and TRBJ2-7, is EAGVTQFPSHSVIEKGQTVTLRCDPISGHDNLYWYRRVMGKEIKFLLHFVKESKQDESGMPNNRFLAERTGGTYSTLKVQPAELEDSGVYFCASSHFPSASYEQYFGPGTRLTVT.

The rearrangement links TRBV2 to TRBJ2-3; D remains ambiguous. Trimming pared 0 bases from V and 1 base from J, leaving 11 bases between. The CDR3 loop spans 16 amino acids. Germline V gives CDR1 SNHLY, CDR2 FYNNEI. The CDR3 DNA reads TGTGCCAGCAGTGAAGCTCTGGCTCATGGCACAGATACGCAGTATTTT. It is translated as CASSEALAHGTDTQYF.

V gene TRBV7-2 combines with J gene TRBJ2-2, with D unclear. Looked up from germline, CDR1 is SGHTA and CDR2 is FQGNSA. V lost 2 bases, J lost 2 bases, and 6 bases lay in between. The CDR3 has 14 amino acids. CDR3 residues: CASSLLENTGELFF. In nucleotides, the CDR3 is TGTGCCAGCAGCTTATTAGAAAACACCGGGGAGCTGTTTTTT.

This sequence joins TRBV28 and TRBJ2-1; TRBD2 might be the D (5 bases). Germline CDR1 reads MDHEN; CDR2 reads SYDVKM. Between the trimmed V and J ends, which lost 6 bases and 0 bases, there was a span of 12 bases. The CDR3 has 15 amino acids. The CDR3 sequence: CASRFGGHSYNEQFF. The CDR3 nucleotides are TGTGCCAGCAGGTTCGGCGGGCACTCCTACAATGAGCAGTTCTTC. Full variable domain (remainder filled in from reference TRBV28 and TRBJ2-1): DVKVTQSSRYLVKRTGEKVFLECVQDMDHENMFWYRQDPGLGLRLIYFSYDVKMKEKGDIPEGYSVSREKKERFSLILESASTNQTSMYLCASRFGGHSYNEQFFGPGTRLTVL.